Presented here are 10 T cell receptor beta chains from one specimen sequenced in a study of blood T cell repertoires in COVID-19. The method was immunoSEQ multiplex PCR; TCRdb's version includes in-frame clones alone and lacks a portion of them. The data show around 250,000 clones, 85% to 90% seen once. Sequencing was performed on peripheral blood. These receptor sequences come from a man aged 60-69 years with acute or convalescent COVID-19.

The chain links TRBV28 to TRBJ1-1; D might be TRBD1 (6 bases). CDR3 length: 13 amino acids. The V end lost 11 bases, the J end lost 1 base, and 14 bases lay between the germline ends. The V gene's germline CDR1 is MDHEN and CDR2 SYDVKM. The CDR3 here is CAHNQGPNTEAFF. The CDR3 DNA sequence: TGTGCCCATAACCAGGGGCCGAACACTGAAGCTTTCTTT.

The chain recombines TRBV28 with TRBJ2-7, with TRBD1 matching over 8 bases. The CDR3 is 14 amino acids. The ends lost 1 base at V and 3 bases at J; junction bases unmatched: 2. Germline CDR1 and CDR2: MDHEN and SYDVKM. CDR3 region: CASSLYDRGYEQYF. The CDR3 nucleotides are TGTGCCAGCAGTTTATATGACAGGGGCTACGAGCAGTACTTC.

V is TRBV18 and J is TRBJ2-2, with 12 bases lining up with TRBD2. J was trimmed by 1 base and V by 4 bases; bases with no gene match: 1. From germline, CDR1 is KGHSH and CDR2 LQKENI. The CDR3 has 16 amino acids. CDR3 sequence reads: CASSRTSGENTGELFF. The CDR3 coding sequence is TGTGCCAGCTCACGGACTAGCGGGGAGAACACCGGGGAGCTGTTTTTT.

The sample holds a few counts of this clone. The CDR3 protein is CASSPNPPGAKNIQYF. For the CDR3, the DNA is TGTGCCAGCAGCCCGAACCCCCCGGGAGCCAAAAACATTCAGTACTTC. The V gene is TRBV7-8, the J gene TRBJ2-4, with no clear D. The CDR3 sequence is 16 residues long. Germline V CDR1 and CDR2: SGHVS, FQNEAQ. The V end lost 5 bases, the J end lost 0 bases, and 14 bases lay between the germline ends.

This chain connects TRBV15 to TRBJ1-2; tentative D call: TRBD1 (6 bases). V lost 5 bases, J lost 6 bases, and 19 bases lay in between. Germline V gene sequence: CDR1 LNHNV, CDR2 YYDKDF (reference sequence). The CDR3 contains 15 residues. CDR3 DNA: TGTGCCACCAGCGGTACATATACCCCAGGGGATGGCTACACCTTC. This codes for CATSGTYTPGDGYTF.

The chain couples TRBV24-1 to TRBJ1-5; D perhaps matches TRBD1 (5 bases). Germline V gene lookup returns CDR1 KGHDR and CDR2 SFDVKD. Deletions cut 4 bases from V and 2 bases from J, with 14 bases between. The CDR3 runs 16 residues. CDR3 DNA: TGTGCCACCAGTGACTCCCGGCGCAGGGGCAATCAGCCCCAGCATTTT. Protein sequence: CATSDSRRRGNQPQHF.

The chain carries TRBV4-1 and TRBJ2-7, with D unresolved. The CDR3 runs 13 residues. Germline CDR1 reads MGHRA; CDR2 reads YSYEKL. Trimming shortened V by 1 base and J by 6 bases, and 10 bases separated the two germline ends. CDR3 in DNA: TGCGCCAGCAGCCAAGCGGAGTTGCGCGAGCAGTACTTC. Its protein is CASSQAELREQYF.

This sequence joins TRBV29-1 and TRBJ2-3, with 14 bases aligning to TRBD2. CDR1 is SQVTM and CDR2 is ANQGSEA in the germline V gene. The CDR3 contains 21 residues. Trimming cost V 3 bases and J 4 bases; bases outside gene matches: 21. CDR3 region: CSVESRQGMGTSGSFPDTQYF. Written as DNA, the CDR3 is TGCAGCGTTGAGTCGCGCCAGGGGATGGGGACTAGCGGGAGTTTTCCAGATACGCAGTATTTT.

This chain links TRBV9 with TRBJ1-3; maybe TRBD1 (5 bases). V was trimmed by 3 bases and J by 2 bases, leaving 18 bases between them. Germline V gene sequence: CDR1 SGDLS, CDR2 YYNGEE. The CDR3 is 17 residues long. The CDR3 loop is CASSAGAGGPTGNTIYF. The CDR3 bases are TGTGCCAGCAGCGCCGGGGCGGGGGGACCGACTGGAAACACCATATATTTT.

This rearrangement joins TRBV7-9 to TRBJ1-4, with D possibly being TRBD1 (5 bases). Germline V CDR1 and CDR2: SEHNR, FQNEAQ (reference sequence). Trimming stripped 5 bases from V and 7 bases from J, with 14 bases between. The CDR3 runs to 14 residues. The CDR3 DNA sequence: TGTGCCAGCAGCAATACAGACAGTGGTGAAAAACTGTTTTTT. Its translation is CASSNTDSGEKLFF.